The clone carrying this TCR beta chain occurred a few times. Its antigen is as yet unknown. J lost 8 bases, V lost 4 bases, and 7 bases had no gene match. Germline lookup yields CDR1 SGHDN and CDR2 FVKESK. This CDR3 is built from 15 residues. These data come from a study of blood T cells in healthy people across ages. Study background: Researchers report that template switching captured about one barcoded beta molecule per two T cells.

It was with a sample-barcoded 5' primer and a J-beta primer mix that a second PCR of about 6 to 12 cycles was run. TCRdb re-analysed the 5' RACE reads in MiXCR, keeping a single row per CDR3 protein. The table records 850,000 to 1,300,000 distinct CDR3 sequences, under 55% of them present only once. The donors, all healthy, were Caucasians living in Russia, aged roughly 6 to 100. A minimum of 5 micrograms of total RNA was extracted per sample. Study observations and caveats: Comparison with aged donors showed that long-lived donors had more naive CD4+ cells and higher diversity.

This chain joins TRBV14 and TRBJ2-1; 11 bases are a match to TRBD1. The source material was blood. The receptor comes from a woman aged 60-70 years in good health. CDR3 region: CASSLRTGGWDEQFF. In DNA form, the CDR3 reads TGTGCCAGCAGCCTCAGGACAGGGGGCTGGGATGAGCAGTTCTTC. Using reference TRBV14 and TRBJ2-1 for the parts outside the CDR3, the full variable domain is EAGVTQFPSHSVIEKGQTVTLRCDPISGHDNLYWYRRVMGKEIKFLLHFVKESKQDESGMPNNRFLAERTGGTYSTLKVQPAELEDSGVYFCASSLRTGGWDEQFFGPGTRLTVL.